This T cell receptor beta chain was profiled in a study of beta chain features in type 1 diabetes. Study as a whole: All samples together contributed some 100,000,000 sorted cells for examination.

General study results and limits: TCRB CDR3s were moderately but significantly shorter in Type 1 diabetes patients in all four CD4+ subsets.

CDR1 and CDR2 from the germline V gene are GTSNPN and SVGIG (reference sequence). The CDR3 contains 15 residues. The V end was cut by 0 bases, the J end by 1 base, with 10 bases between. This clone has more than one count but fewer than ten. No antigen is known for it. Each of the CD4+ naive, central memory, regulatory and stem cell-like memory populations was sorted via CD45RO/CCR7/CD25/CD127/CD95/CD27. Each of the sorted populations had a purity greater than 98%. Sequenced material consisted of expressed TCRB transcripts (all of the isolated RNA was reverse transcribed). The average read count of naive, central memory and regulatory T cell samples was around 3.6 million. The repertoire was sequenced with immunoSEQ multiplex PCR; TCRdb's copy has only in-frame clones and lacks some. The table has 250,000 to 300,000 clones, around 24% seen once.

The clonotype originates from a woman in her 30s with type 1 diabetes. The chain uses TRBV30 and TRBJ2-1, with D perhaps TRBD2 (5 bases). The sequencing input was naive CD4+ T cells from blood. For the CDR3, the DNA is TGTGCCTGGAGTGTAGGTAGCGCATCCTACAATGAGCAGTTCTTC. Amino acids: CAWSVGSASYNEQFF.